A selection of T cell receptor beta chains follows, all from one sample in a study of T cell responses to AZD1222 COVID-19 vaccine. Assay: immunoSEQ multiplex PCR; the TCRdb copy retains only in-frame clones and omits some. The sample gives approximately 88,000 clones, roughly 91% of which show up once; 4% to 5% is in the top ten. Source: peripheral blood, taken 28 days after the second AZD1222 dose. These receptor sequences come from an adult who received the AZD1222 COVID-19 vaccine. CDR3s include the opening cysteine and the closing phenylalanine or tryptophan. The D gene is left open where the match is weak. Where a row states a size, it is once, few, many or the class of an expanded clone; other rows omit it.

J gene	clone size	D gene	V gene	CDR3 protein	CDR3 DNA
TRBJ1-1	-	-	TRBV12-5	CASGLAVNTEAFF	TGTGCTAGCGGCTTAGCGGTGAACACTGAAGCTTTCTTT
TRBJ2-7	-	-	TRBV2	CASSLAYEQYF	TGTGCCAGCAGTCTGGCCTACGAGCAGTACTTC
TRBJ2-5	few	-	TRBV18	CASSPMELQETQYF	TGTGCCAGCTCACCCATGGAGCTCCAAGAGACCCAGTACTTC
TRBJ1-1	-	-	TRBV10-3	CAISGGGQITEAFF	TGTGCCATCAGTGGTGGGGGGCAAATTACTGAAGCTTTCTTT
TRBJ1-2	-	TRBD1	TRBV9	CASSPRGGTGEYGYTF	TGTGCCAGCAGCCCCCGGGGGGGGACAGGGGAGTATGGCTACACCTTC
TRBJ2-3	-	-	TRBV18	CASSPTTTGASDTQYF	TGTGCCAGCTCACCGACAACCACGGGGGCTTCAGATACGCAGTATTTT
TRBJ1-5	few	TRBD1	TRBV19	CASSLDRVDNQPQHF	TGTGCCAGTAGTTTGGACAGGGTCGACAATCAGCCCCAGCATTTT
TRBJ1-5	-	-	TRBV20-1	CSASPGEAQPQHF	TGCAGTGCTAGTCCGGGGGAGGCTCAGCCCCAGCATTTT
TRBJ1-5	-	-	TRBV4-2	CASSPSGQEYQPQHF	TGTGCCAGCAGCCCGAGTGGGCAGGAATATCAGCCCCAGCATTTT
TRBJ2-6	few	-	TRBV18	CASSPRTSGANVLTF	TGTGCCAGCTCACCAAGGACTTCTGGGGCCAACGTCCTGACTTTC
TRBJ1-1	-	-	TRBV12-3/TRBV12-4	CASTNTGLTEAFF	TGTGCCAGCACCAACACAGGGTTGACTGAAGCTTTCTTT
TRBJ1-2	once	-	TRBV19	CATSTGTQAWGGYTF	TGTGCCACCTCGACCGGGACGCAGGCATGGGGCGGCTACACCTTC
TRBJ1-6	-	TRBD1	TRBV6-5	CASSTSGTGVSPLHF	TGTGCCAGCAGTACCTCCGGGACAGGGGTTTCACCCCTCCACTTT
TRBJ1-4	-	-	TRBV4-1	CASSHAGTNNEKLFF	TGCGCCAGCAGCCACGCCGGGACCAACAATGAAAAACTGTTTTTT
TRBJ2-1	-	-	TRBV5-1	CASSGRGTSNEQFF	TGCGCCAGCAGTGGCCGGGGGACTTCCAATGAGCAGTTCTTC
TRBJ1-6	-	-	TRBV2	CASTQTENSPLHF	TGTGCCAGCACCCAGACGGAAAATTCACCCCTCCACTTT
TRBJ2-5	-	-	TRBV11-2	CASSLGETQYF	TGTGCCAGCAGCTTAGGAGAGACCCAGTACTTC
TRBJ2-5	-	TRBD1	TRBV6-5	CASSYSDRGPETQYF	TGTGCCAGCAGTTACTCGGACAGGGGGCCGGAGACCCAGTACTTC
TRBJ2-1	-	TRBD2	TRBV5-1	CASSPRAGGNEQFF	TGCGCCAGCAGCCCGAGGGCGGGGGGCAATGAGCAGTTCTTC
TRBJ1-1	-	-	TRBV30	CAWRRRMANTEAFF	TGTGCCTGGAGACGACGGATGGCTAACACTGAAGCTTTCTTT
TRBJ1-6	-	TRBD1	TRBV7-3	CASSPTGGSPLHF	TGTGCCAGCAGCCCGACAGGGGGTTCACCCCTCCACTTT
TRBJ2-2	once	-	TRBV12-3/TRBV12-4	CASSLTNTGELFF	TGTGCCAGCAGTTTAACGAACACCGGGGAGCTGTTTTTT
TRBJ2-7	-	-	TRBV10-3	CAISDGGRGYYEQYF	TGTGCCATCAGTGACGGGGGCAGGGGATACTACGAGCAGTACTTC
TRBJ1-5	-	-	TRBV10-1	CASSSGLDQPQHF	TGCGCCAGCAGTTCAGGGCTTGATCAGCCCCAGCATTTT
TRBJ2-7	-	-	TRBV11-2	CASSFVSYEQYF	TGTGCCAGCAGCTTCGTCAGCTACGAGCAGTACTTC
TRBJ1-2	-	-	TRBV13	CASSARFYGYTF	TGTGCCAGCAGCGCGCGATTCTATGGCTACACCTTC
TRBJ1-2	many	-	TRBV6-1	CASSEVRGNYGYTF	TGTGCCAGCAGTGAGGTACGGGGTAACTATGGCTACACCTTC